The 4 T cell receptor beta chains reported below all come from one sample, sequenced in a study of identical twins. In TCRdb, the 5' RACE reads were re-called with MiXCR into one record per CDR3 protein. Of approximately 260,000 distinct CDR3 sequences in the sample, around 8.3% were seen once. The sample also formed part of further work on yellow fever vaccine responses in identical twins.

The source material was CD8+ T cells sorted from blood. Receptors were obtained from a woman aged 18-29 years in good health.

The chain uses TRBV4-1 and TRBJ2-7; D is unresolved. The CDR3 length is 13 residues. Germline loops: CDR1 MGHRA, CDR2 YSYEKL. V was clipped by 3 bases and J by 2 bases, with 8 bases between them. The CDR3 protein is CASSQGSTYEQYF. CDR3 in DNA: TGCGCCAGCAGCCAGGGTTCCACCTACGAGCAGTACTTC.

There are many counts of this clonotype. The chain combines TRBV12-3 or TRBV12-4 with TRBJ2-3; D gene ambiguous. The CDR3 is 14 residues long. The V and J ends lost 4 bases and 0 bases respectively, with 8 bases between them. The CDR3 DNA is TGTGCCAGCAGTTCCGCAGTCAGCACAGATACGCAGTATTTT. As protein: CASSSAVSTDTQYF.

This clonotype was seen only once. One end of the junction does not line up with germline, which may come from a read error. V is TRBV20-1 and J is TRBJ2-4, with 11 bases that match TRBD2. CDR1 and CDR2 from the germline V gene are DFQATT and SNEGSKA (reference sequence). This CDR3 region has 17 residues. CDR3 sequence (DNA): TGCTGTGCTAGAGATCGGTCGGGACTAGCGGAAAAAAACATTCAGTACTTC. It codes for CCARDRSGLAEKNIQYF.

This clonotype was seen more than once but under ten times. The chain links TRBV25-1 to TRBJ2-7; D is perhaps TRBD1 (5 bases). Looked up from germline, CDR1 is MGHDK and CDR2 is SYGVNS. This CDR3 spans 14 amino acids. V was cut by 3 bases and J by 10 bases, with 19 bases left in between. The CDR3 DNA sequence: TGTGCCAGCAGTGATCTTTTCCGACCACAGGACCAGTACTTC. It yields the protein CASSDLFRPQDQYF.